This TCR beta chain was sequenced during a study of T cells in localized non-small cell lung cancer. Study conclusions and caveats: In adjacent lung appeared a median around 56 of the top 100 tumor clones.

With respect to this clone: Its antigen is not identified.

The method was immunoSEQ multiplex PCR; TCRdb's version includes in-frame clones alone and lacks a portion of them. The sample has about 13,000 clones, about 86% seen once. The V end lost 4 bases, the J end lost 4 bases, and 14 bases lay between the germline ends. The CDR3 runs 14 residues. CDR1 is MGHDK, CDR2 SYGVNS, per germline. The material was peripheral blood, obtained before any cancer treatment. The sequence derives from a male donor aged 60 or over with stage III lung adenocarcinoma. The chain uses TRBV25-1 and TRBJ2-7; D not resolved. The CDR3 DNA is TGTGCCAGCAGTGCCCCCGGAGAAGTTTACGAGCAGTACTTC. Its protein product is CASSAPGEVYEQYF.